This is a list of T cell receptor beta chains from one sample in a study of T cells in localized non-small cell lung cancer. Sequenced by immunoSEQ multiplex PCR; TCRdb stores in-frame clones only, minus some. The sample lists 52,000 or so clones; 80% to 85% were seen once. The source material was peripheral blood mononuclear cells, sampled before any cancer treatment. These receptors were obtained from a man aged 35 to 70 with stage III lung adenocarcinoma. Both conserved end residues are part of each CDR3. Each record gives: J gene, D gene, CDR3 length, clone size, V gene, CDR3 DNA, CDR3 protein. D genes are given only for firm matches. Clone size is not always given. Where it is, it says once, few, many or a class for expanded clones.

TRBJ2-2,TRBD1,15,.,TRBV7-2,TGTGCCAGCAGTCCTCGGACAGGGGGAGGTGGGGAGCTGTTTTTT,CASSPRTGGGGELFF
TRBJ2-6,.,18,.,TRBV13,TGTGCCAGTACTTCCGGGGCCTTCAATAATTCTGGGGCCAACGTCCTGACTTTC,CASTSGAFNNSGANVLTF
TRBJ2-7,.,12,.,TRBV10-3,TGTGCCATCAGTGAGGGCGGGGACGAGCAGTACTTC,CAISEGGDEQYF
TRBJ2-3,TRBD2,17,.,TRBV27,TGTGCCAGCAGTTCCGCAGCAAGCGGGGTTATCACAGATACGCAGTATTTT,CASSSAASGVITDTQYF
TRBJ2-3,.,17,.,TRBV4-1,TGCGCCAGCAGCCAATCAACCCAGGGGCTTATCACAGATACGCAGTATTTT,CASSQSTQGLITDTQYF
TRBJ2-7,.,14,.,TRBV9,TGTGCCAGCAGCGTAGCCACAGCAACCTACGAGCAGTACTTC,CASSVATATYEQYF
TRBJ2-5,TRBD1,13,.,TRBV5-6,TGTGCCAGCAGCGGACAGGATCAAGAGACCCAGTACTTC,CASSGQDQETQYF
TRBJ2-3,.,11,.,TRBV20-1,TGCAGTGCTAGCACAGTGGATACGCAGTATTTT,CSASTVDTQYF
TRBJ2-3,.,15,.,TRBV11-2,TGTGCCAGCAGCGGCGGACTGGTTAGCACAGATACGCAGTATTTT,CASSGGLVSTDTQYF
TRBJ2-7,.,18,.,TRBV28,TGTGCCAGCAGTACTACCTCATGGGGGCCCTACAGCTCCTACGAGCAGTACTTC,CASSTTSWGPYSSYEQYF
TRBJ2-7,.,13,.,TRBV7-2,TGTGCCAGCAGCCCTGCGGGTAACTACGAGCAGTACTTC,CASSPAGNYEQYF
TRBJ1-2,.,15,.,TRBV11-2,TGTGCCAGCAGCTTAGCGTGGGGAGGGGCGTATGGCTACACCTTC,CASSLAWGGAYGYTF
TRBJ1-5,TRBD1,16,.,TRBV15,TGTGCCACCAGCACTCGACAGGGGGCTTGGGTTCAGCCCCAGCATTTT,CATSTRQGAWVQPQHF
TRBJ1-2,.,12,.,TRBV18,TGTGCCAGCTCACCGCGGGACTATGGCTACACCTTC,CASSPRDYGYTF
TRBJ2-2,.,17,once,TRBV4-2,TGTGCCAGCAGCCTAACCCCAGGGGCGGGGAACACCGGGGAGCTGTTTTTT,CASSLTPGAGNTGELFF
TRBJ2-1,.,13,.,TRBV4-2,TGTGCCAGCAGCCAAGGATGGGTTAATGAGCAGTTCTTC,CASSQGWVNEQFF
TRBJ2-5,.,15,.,TRBV9,TGTGCCAGCAGCGTCACCGGACAGTTCCAAGAGACCCAGTACTTC,CASSVTGQFQETQYF
TRBJ1-1,.,12,.,TRBV13,TGTGCCAGCAGCTTAGGTAACACTGAAGCTTTCTTT,CASSLGNTEAFF
TRBJ1-1,.,17,.,TRBV7-2,TGTGCCAGCAGCTTAGTCGGGGAGCCCGATTTCAGGTTCGAAGCTTTCTTT,CASSLVGEPDFRFEAFF
TRBJ2-1,TRBD2,16,.,TRBV9,TGTGCCAGCAGCTCAGGGGGCACTAGCGGGAACAATGAGCAGTTCTTC,CASSSGGTSGNNEQFF
TRBJ2-5,TRBD1,17,.,TRBV4-1,TGCGCCAGCAGCCCTGGGAACCGGGACAGGGATCAAGAGACCCAGTACTTC,CASSPGNRDRDQETQYF
TRBJ2-3,.,13,.,TRBV30,TGTGCCTGGAGTGCCCTTCACACAGATACGCAGTATTTT,CAWSALHTDTQYF
TRBJ2-3,.,13,.,TRBV30,TGTGCCTGGAGGGCGGGGAACACAGATACGCAGTATTTT,CAWRAGNTDTQYF
TRBJ2-3,.,17,.,TRBV29-1,TGCAGCGTAACCTCGGGACGGATAGACACTAGCACAGATACGCAGTATTTT,CSVTSGRIDTSTDTQYF
TRBJ1-2,.,17,.,TRBV5-5,TGTGCCAGCAGCTTGGCCCCGACGAGACAGGACCTCTATGGCTACACCTTC,CASSLAPTRQDLYGYTF
TRBJ1-6,.,12,.,TRBV6-5,TGTGCCAGCAGTTACATAGGGGCACCCCTCCACTTT,CASSYIGAPLHF
TRBJ2-2,.,11,.,TRBV7-3,TGTGCCAGCAGCTTAACCGGGGAGCTGTTTTTT,CASSLTGELFF
TRBJ2-1,TRBD2,13,.,TRBV7-2,TGTGCCAGCAGCTTTAGCGGGGGAGATGAGCAGTTCTTC,CASSFSGGDEQFF
TRBJ2-2,TRBD1,13,.,TRBV29-1,TGCAGCGTTGAAAGGGGGCTTGGCGGGGAGCTGTTTTTT,CSVERGLGGELFF
TRBJ2-5,.,15,.,TRBV2,TGTGCCAGCAGTGTGATGGGAGGGGGTGGAGAGACCCAGTACTTC,CASSVMGGGGETQYF
TRBJ1-4,.,15,.,TRBV2,TGTGCCAGCGAGATCTCCAGGGCAACTAATGAAAAACTGTTTTTT,CASEISRATNEKLFF
TRBJ2-3,.,14,.,TRBV5-6,TGTGCCAGCAGCCTGGGGGGGGCATGGGATACGCAGTATTTT,CASSLGGAWDTQYF
TRBJ1-1,TRBD1,15,.,TRBV6-6,TGTGCCAGCAGTAGGCCGACAGGGGGCGCAACTGAAGCTTTCTTT,CASSRPTGGATEAFF
TRBJ2-7,.,15,.,TRBV27,TGTGCCAGCAGAGTGGGGGGCTTAAGCTCCTACGAGCAGTACTTC,CASRVGGLSSYEQYF
TRBJ1-1,.,15,.,TRBV4-3,TGCGCCAGCAGCCAAGATTCAGGGACGAACACTGAAGCTTTCTTT,CASSQDSGTNTEAFF
TRBJ1-5,.,14,.,TRBV6-1,TGTGCCAGCAGTCCTACACGGACCAATCAGCCCCAGCATTTT,CASSPTRTNQPQHF
TRBJ2-5,TRBD1,17,.,TRBV4-2,TGTGCCAGCAGCCAAGATGGGGACAGGGTCTCCCAAGAGACCCAGTACTTC,CASSQDGDRVSQETQYF
TRBJ1-1,.,15,once,TRBV10-3,TGTGCCATCAGTGGATCGGGACGGACGAACACTGAAGCTTTCTTT,CAISGSGRTNTEAFF
TRBJ2-7,.,14,.,TRBV2,TGTGCCAGCAGTCCACTGACCGGGGCCGAGGAGCAGTACTTC,CASSPLTGAEEQYF
TRBJ1-1,.,15,.,TRBV19,TGTGCCAGTGATCCAGGTGGCAGCATGAACACTGAAGCTTTCTTT,CASDPGGSMNTEAFF
TRBJ1-2,.,12,.,TRBV7-9,TGTGCCAGCAGCTTAACCGGGGATGGCTACACCTTC,CASSLTGDGYTF
TRBJ2-5,TRBD1,16,.,TRBV7-9,TGTGCCAGCAGCTTAGGACCGACAGGGGGGGAAGAGACCCAGTACTTC,CASSLGPTGGEETQYF
TRBJ2-3,.,13,.,TRBV27,TGTGCCAGCAGTTCGTGGGGCTCCGATACGCAGTATTTT,CASSSWGSDTQYF
TRBJ2-2,.,14,.,TRBV11-3,TGTGCCAGCAGCTGGGGTAGGTCCGCCGGGGAGCTGTTTTTT,CASSWGRSAGELFF
TRBJ1-1,.,13,once,TRBV5-6,TGTGCCAGCAGCTTGTGGATAAACACTGAAGCTTTCTTT,CASSLWINTEAFF
TRBJ2-5,.,13,.,TRBV7-3,TGTGCCAGCAGCCGGACAGTCCAAGAGACCCAGTACTTC,CASSRTVQETQYF
TRBJ1-5,.,16,.,TRBV10-3,TGTGCCATCAGTGAGTCGGGCCGGGGTAGCAATCAGCCCCAGCATTTT,CAISESGRGSNQPQHF
TRBJ1-5,.,17,.,TRBV19,TGTGCCAGTATGAGCAGAGCCTATAGCAATCCTCCTCAGCCCCAGCATTTT,CASMSRAYSNPPQPQHF
TRBJ1-5,TRBD1,14,.,TRBV28,TGTGCCAGCACCTCGGGACAGTTCAATCAGCCCCAGCATTTT,CASTSGQFNQPQHF
TRBJ1-5,TRBD1,13,medium-sized,TRBV2,TGTGCCAGCAGTCTGGGGACAGAGCAGCCCCAGCATTTT,CASSLGTEQPQHF
TRBJ2-1,.,15,.,TRBV2,TGTGCCAGCAGTGAAGACCGGAGCTCCTACAATGAGCAGTTCTTC,CASSEDRSSYNEQFF
TRBJ2-2,.,14,.,TRBV5-6,TGTGCCAGCAGCTTGGGACACAACACCGGGGAGCTGTTTTTT,CASSLGHNTGELFF